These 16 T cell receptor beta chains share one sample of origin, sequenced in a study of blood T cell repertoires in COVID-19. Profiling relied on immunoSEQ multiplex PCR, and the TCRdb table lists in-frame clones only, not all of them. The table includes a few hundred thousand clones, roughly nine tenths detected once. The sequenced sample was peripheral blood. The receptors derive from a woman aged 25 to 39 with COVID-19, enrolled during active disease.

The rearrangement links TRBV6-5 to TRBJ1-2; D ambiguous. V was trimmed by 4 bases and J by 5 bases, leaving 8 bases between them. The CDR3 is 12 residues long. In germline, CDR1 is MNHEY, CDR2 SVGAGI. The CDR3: CASSSRRYGYTF. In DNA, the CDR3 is TGTGCCAGCAGTTCTCGGAGATATGGCTACACCTTC.

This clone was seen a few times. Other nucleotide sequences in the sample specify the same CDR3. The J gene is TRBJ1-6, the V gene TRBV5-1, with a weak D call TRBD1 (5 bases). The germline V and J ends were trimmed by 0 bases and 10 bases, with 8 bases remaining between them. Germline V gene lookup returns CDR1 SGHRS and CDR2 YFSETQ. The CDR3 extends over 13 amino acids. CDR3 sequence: CASSLARGSPLHF. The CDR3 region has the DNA TGCGCCAGCAGCTTGGCCCGGGGGTCACCCCTCCACTTT.

CDR3 loop: CASGLRTGPFEQYF. The CDR3 DNA sequence: TGTGCTAGTGGACTAAGGACAGGGCCCTTCGAGCAGTACTTC. The chain uses TRBV12-5 and TRBJ2-7; TRBD1 aligns across 8 bases. CDR1 is LGHNT and CDR2 is FRNRAP in the germline V gene. J was trimmed by 6 bases and V by 6 bases; bases with no gene match: 10. This CDR3 contains 14 residues.

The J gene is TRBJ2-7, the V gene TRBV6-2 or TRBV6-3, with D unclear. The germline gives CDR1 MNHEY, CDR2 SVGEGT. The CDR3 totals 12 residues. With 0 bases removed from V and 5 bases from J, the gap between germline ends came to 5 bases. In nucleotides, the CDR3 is TGTGCCAGCAGTTACTCGAACAACGAGCAGTACTTC. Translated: CASSYSNNEQYF.

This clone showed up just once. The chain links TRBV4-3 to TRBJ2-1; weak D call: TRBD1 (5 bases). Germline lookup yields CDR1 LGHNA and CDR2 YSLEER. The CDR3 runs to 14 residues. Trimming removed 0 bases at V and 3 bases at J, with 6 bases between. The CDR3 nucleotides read TGCGCCAGCAGCCAAGACAGGGACTACAATGAGCAGTTCTTC. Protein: CASSQDRDYNEQFF.

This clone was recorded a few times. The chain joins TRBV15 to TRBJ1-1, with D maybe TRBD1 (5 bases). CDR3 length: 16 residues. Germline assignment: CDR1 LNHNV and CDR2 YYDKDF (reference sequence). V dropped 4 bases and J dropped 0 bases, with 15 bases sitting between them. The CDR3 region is CATSMADRDLNTEAFF. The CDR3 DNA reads TGTGCCACCAGCATGGCAGACAGAGACCTGAACACTGAAGCTTTCTTT.

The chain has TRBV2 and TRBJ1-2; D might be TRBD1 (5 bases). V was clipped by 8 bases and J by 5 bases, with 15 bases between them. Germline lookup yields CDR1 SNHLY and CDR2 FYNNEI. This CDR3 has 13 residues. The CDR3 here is CASPLGGGYGYTF. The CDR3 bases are TGTGCCAGCCCCCTGGGGGGAGGGTATGGCTACACCTTC.

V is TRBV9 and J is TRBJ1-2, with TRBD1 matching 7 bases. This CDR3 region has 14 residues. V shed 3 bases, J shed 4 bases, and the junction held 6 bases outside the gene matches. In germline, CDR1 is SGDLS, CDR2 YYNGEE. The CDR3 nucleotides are TGTGCCAGCAGCGAGGGACAGATGACCTATGGCTACACCTTC. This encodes CASSEGQMTYGYTF.

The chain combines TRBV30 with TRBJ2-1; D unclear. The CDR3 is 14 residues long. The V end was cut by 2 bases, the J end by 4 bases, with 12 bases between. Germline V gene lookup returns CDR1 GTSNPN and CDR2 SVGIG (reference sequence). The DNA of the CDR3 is TGTGCCTGGAGTCGAGCGAATTCTTACAATGAGCAGTTCTTC. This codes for CAWSRANSYNEQFF.

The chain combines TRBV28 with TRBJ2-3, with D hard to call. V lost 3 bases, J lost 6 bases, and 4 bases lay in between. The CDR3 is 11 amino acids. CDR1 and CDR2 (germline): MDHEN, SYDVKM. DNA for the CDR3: TGTGCCAGCAGTTTGACTGATACGCAGTATTTT. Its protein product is CASSLTDTQYF. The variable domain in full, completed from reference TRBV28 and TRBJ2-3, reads DVKVTQSSRYLVKRTGEKVFLECVQDMDHENMFWYRQDPGLGLRLIYFSYDVKMKEKGDIPEGYSVSREKKERFSLILESASTNQTSMYLCASSLTDTQYFGPGTRLTVL.

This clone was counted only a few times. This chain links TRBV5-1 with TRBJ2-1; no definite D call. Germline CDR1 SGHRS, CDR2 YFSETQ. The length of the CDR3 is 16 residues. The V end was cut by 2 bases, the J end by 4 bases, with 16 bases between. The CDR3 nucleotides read TGCGCCAGCAGCTTTGCCCAGCGCAACGCTTACAATGAGCAGTTCTTC. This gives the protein CASSFAQRNAYNEQFF. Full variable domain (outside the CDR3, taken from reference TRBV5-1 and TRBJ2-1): KAGVTQTPRYLIKTRGQQVTLSCSPISGHRSVSWYQQTPGQGLQFLFEYFSETQRNKGNFPGRFSGRQFSNSRSEMNVSTLELGDSALYLCASSFAQRNAYNEQFFGPGTRLTVL.

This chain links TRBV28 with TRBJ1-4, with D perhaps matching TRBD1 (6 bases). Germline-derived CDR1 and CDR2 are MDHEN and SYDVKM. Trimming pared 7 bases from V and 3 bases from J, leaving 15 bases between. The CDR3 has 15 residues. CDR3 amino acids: CASTLGGAANEKLFF. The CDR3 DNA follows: TGTGCCAGCACCCTGGGGGGGGCCGCTAATGAAAAACTGTTTTTT.

The CDR3 DNA reads TGTGCCAGCAGCCCAGGTGACTATTTTTCATGGGAGACCCAGTACTTC. Translation gives CASSPGDYFSWETQYF. The chain recombines TRBV3-1 (or the pseudogene TRBV3-2) with TRBJ2-5; D might be TRBD2 (5 bases). Trimming took off 4 bases at V and 5 bases at J, with 20 bases between the two ends. The CDR3 spans 16 residues. Germline V gives CDR1 LGHDT, CDR2 YNNKEL (reference sequence).

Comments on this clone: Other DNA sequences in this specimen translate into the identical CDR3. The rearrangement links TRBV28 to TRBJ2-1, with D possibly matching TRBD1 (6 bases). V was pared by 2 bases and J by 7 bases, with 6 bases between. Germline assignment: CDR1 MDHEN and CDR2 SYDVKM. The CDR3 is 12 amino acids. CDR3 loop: CASSLRGNEQFF. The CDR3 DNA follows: TGTGCCAGCAGTTTAAGGGGGAATGAGCAGTTCTTC.

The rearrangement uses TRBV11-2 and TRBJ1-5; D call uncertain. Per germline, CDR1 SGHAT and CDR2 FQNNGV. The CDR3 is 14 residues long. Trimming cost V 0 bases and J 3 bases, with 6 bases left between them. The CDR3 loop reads CASSLEFYNQPQHF. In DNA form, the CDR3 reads TGTGCCAGCAGCTTAGAGTTTTACAATCAGCCCCAGCATTTT.

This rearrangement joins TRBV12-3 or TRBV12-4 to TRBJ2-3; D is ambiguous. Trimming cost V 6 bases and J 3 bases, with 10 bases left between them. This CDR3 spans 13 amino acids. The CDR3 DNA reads TGTGCCAGCAGCCAAACAGAGACAGATACGCAGTATTTT. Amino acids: CASSQTETDTQYF.